This T cell receptor (beta chain) was recovered during a study of radiation and T cells in renal cell carcinoma. Trimming removed 0 bases at V and 4 bases at J, with 12 bases between. The CDR3 is 15 amino acids. CDR1 MNHEY and CDR2 SVGAGI come from the germline V gene. Indicated time point: blood 4 weeks post-SBRT, at nephrectomy. Treatment noted: 15 Gy SBRT to primary tumor, nephrectomy 4 weeks later. The method was immunoSEQ multiplex PCR; TCRdb's version includes in-frame clones alone and lacks a portion of them. This sample has about 90,000 clones; approximately 80% occur once, and the top ten carry roughly 10%.

Sample: blood, taken from a patient whose treatment included radiotherapy and nephrectomy. This clonotype was sampled from a man aged 45-60 years with renal cell carcinoma. The genes are TRBV6-5 and TRBJ2-5, with D perhaps matching TRBD1 or TRBD2 (6 bases each). The CDR3 reads CASSYSSQGGETQYF. Written as DNA, the CDR3 is TGTGCCAGCAGTTACTCATCACAGGGAGGAGAGACCCAGTACTTC.